A single sample is the source of the 4 T cell receptor beta chains below, sequenced in a study of blood T cell repertoires in COVID-19 (dated by TCRdb to about 2020). Libraries were constructed by the immunoSEQ multiplex PCR assay. Not all clones reach the TCRdb copy of this immuneACCESS table, which keeps in-frame sequences only. Checked studies attribute under half of the gap to unresolved V genes and leave the rest unexplained. This sample holds 250,000 to 300,000 clones; 86% were observed only once. The top ten hold 3.6% of the sample. Sequencing was performed on peripheral blood. All receptors come from a young man with active or convalescent COVID-19.

This rearrangement joins TRBV19 to TRBJ2-1, with a weak D call TRBD2 (5 bases). This CDR3 is built from 16 residues. Germline CDR1 is LNHDA and CDR2 is SQIVND (reference sequence). Trimming shortened V by 1 base and J by 0 bases, and 10 bases separated the two germline ends. The chain's CDR3 is CASSIVRRSSYNEQFF. In DNA, the CDR3 is TGTGCCAGTAGTATAGTCCGGAGGAGCTCCTACAATGAGCAGTTCTTC.

J is TRBJ2-7 and V is TRBV20-1; D gene unclear. Germline CDR1 is DFQATT and CDR2 is SNEGSKA (reference sequence). The CDR3 is 11 residues long. V lost 6 bases and J lost 3, with 9 bases in between. CDR3: CSAEFSYEQYF. CDR3 coding DNA: TGCAGTGCGGAGTTCAGCTACGAGCAGTACTTC.

This clone was seen a few times. CDR3 nucleotides: TGTGCCAGCAGTTTGACTAGCGAGACCCAGTACTTC. It encodes CASSLTSETQYF. The V call is TRBV2, the J call TRBJ2-5; 7 bases match TRBD2. Losses at the gene ends were 5 bases for V and 5 bases for J; bases not matched to a gene: 2. This CDR3 spans 12 amino acids. Germline V gives CDR1 SNHLY, CDR2 FYNNEI.

V gene TRBV19 combines with J gene TRBJ1-5; 7 bases agree with TRBD1. There are 15 residues in the CDR3. The V and J ends lost 5 bases and 3 bases, in that order; junction bases with no gene match: 7. Germline V gene lookup returns CDR1 LNHDA and CDR2 SQIVND (reference sequence). The CDR3 reads CASSPPGQNNQPQHF. CDR3 DNA: TGTGCCAGTAGTCCTCCGGGACAGAACAATCAGCCCCAGCATTTT. Together with reference TRBV19 and TRBJ1-5, the CDR3 gives the full variable domain: DGGITQSPKYLFRKEGQNVTLSCEQNLNHDAMYWYRQDPGQGLRLIYYSQIVNDFQKGDIAEGYSVSREKKESFPLTVTSAQKNPTAFYLCASSPPGQNNQPQHFGDGTRLSIL.